This TCR beta chain was identified in a study of cytomegalovirus exposure and HLA in healthy donors. Remarks on this clone: Its cognate antigen is unknown.

The primer mix had 60 Vbeta and 13 Jbeta primers. Sequenced by immunoSEQ multiplex PCR; TCRdb stores in-frame clones only, minus some. Of 200,000 to 250,000 clones detected, around 80% appear once; the ten largest clones hold 2.7%. Whole-study results and caveats: A likely sequencing artifact accounted for one observed cluster of highly shared sequence variants.

The clonotype was recovered from a woman in her sixties in good health and CMV-seropositive. Sequenced sample: PBMCs.

The CDR3 DNA reads as TGTGCCAGTAGTAGAGGGCGTTTCACAGATACGCAGTATTTT. This codes for CASSRGRFTDTQYF. This rearrangement joins TRBV19 to TRBJ2-3; tentatively, D is TRBD2 (5 bases). Germline assignment: CDR1 LNHDA and CDR2 SQIVND (reference sequence). The CDR3 has 14 amino acids. Trimming left V 4 bases short and J 2 bases short, with 10 bases between.